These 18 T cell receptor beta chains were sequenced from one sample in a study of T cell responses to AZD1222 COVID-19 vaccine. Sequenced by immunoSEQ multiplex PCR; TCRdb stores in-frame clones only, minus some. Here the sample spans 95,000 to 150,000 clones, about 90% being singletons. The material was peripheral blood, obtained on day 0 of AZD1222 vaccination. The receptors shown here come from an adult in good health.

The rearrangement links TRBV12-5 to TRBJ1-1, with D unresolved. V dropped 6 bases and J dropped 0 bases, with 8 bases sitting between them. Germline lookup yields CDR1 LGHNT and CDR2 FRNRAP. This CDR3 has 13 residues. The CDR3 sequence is CASGNSLNTEAFF. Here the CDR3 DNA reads TGTGCTAGTGGGAATAGTCTGAACACTGAAGCTTTCTTT.

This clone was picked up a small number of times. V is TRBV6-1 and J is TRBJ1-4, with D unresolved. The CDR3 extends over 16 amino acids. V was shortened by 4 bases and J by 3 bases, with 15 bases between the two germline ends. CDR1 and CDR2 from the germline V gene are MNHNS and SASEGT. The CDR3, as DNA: TGTGCCAGCAGTGGACGCCCGGCTTGGGCTAATGAAAAACTGTTTTTT. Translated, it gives CASSGRPAWANEKLFF.

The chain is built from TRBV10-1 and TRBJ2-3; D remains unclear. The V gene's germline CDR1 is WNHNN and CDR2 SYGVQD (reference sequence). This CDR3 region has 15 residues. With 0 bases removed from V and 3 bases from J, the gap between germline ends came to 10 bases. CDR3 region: CASSESRIKTDTQYF. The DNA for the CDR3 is TGCGCCAGCAGTGAGTCGAGAATAAAGACAGATACGCAGTATTTT.

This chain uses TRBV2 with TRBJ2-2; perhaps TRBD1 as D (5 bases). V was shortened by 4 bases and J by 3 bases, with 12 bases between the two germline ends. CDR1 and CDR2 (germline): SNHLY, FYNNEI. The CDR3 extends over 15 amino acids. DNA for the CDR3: TGTGCCAGCAGTGGGGGCAGGGTGGACACCGGGGAGCTGTTTTTT. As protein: CASSGGRVDTGELFF.

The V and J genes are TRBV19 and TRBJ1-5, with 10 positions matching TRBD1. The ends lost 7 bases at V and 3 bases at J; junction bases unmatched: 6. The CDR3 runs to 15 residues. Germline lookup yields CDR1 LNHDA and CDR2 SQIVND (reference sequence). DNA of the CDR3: TGTGCCAGTAACGACAGGGGGCATATCAATCAGCCCCAGCATTTT. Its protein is CASNDRGHINQPQHF. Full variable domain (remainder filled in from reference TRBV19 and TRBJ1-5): DGGITQSPKYLFRKEGQNVTLSCEQNLNHDAMYWYRQDPGQGLRLIYYSQIVNDFQKGDIAEGYSVSREKKESFPLTVTSAQKNPTAFYLCASNDRGHINQPQHFGDGTRLSIL.

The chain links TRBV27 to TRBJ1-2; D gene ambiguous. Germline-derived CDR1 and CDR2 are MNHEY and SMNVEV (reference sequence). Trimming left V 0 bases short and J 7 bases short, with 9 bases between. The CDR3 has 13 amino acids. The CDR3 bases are TGTGCCAGCAGTTTATCAGTAGGGTTTGGCTACACCTTC. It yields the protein CASSLSVGFGYTF.

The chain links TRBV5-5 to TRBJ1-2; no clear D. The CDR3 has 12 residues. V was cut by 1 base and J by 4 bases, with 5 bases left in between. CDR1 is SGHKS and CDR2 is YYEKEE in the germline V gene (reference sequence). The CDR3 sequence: CASSLSSYGYTF. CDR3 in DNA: TGTGCCAGCAGCTTGTCTAGCTATGGCTACACCTTC. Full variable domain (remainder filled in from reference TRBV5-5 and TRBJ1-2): DAGVTQSPTHLIKTRGQQVTLRCSPISGHKSVSWYQQVLGQGPQFIFQYYEKEERGRGNFPDRFSARQFPNYSSELNVNALLLGDSALYLCASSLSSYGYTFGSGTRLTVV.

The CDR3 region has the DNA TGTGCCAGCAGCCAAGATAGGAGGGGCGAGCAGTACTTC. It specifies CASSQDRRGEQYF. This chain links TRBV3-1 (or the pseudogene TRBV3-2) with TRBJ2-7, with a tentative D call TRBD2 (6 bases). The CDR3 extends over 13 amino acids. CDR1 and CDR2 (germline): LGHDT, YNNKEL (reference sequence). The V gene lost 0 bases and the J gene lost 6 bases, with 9 bases spanning the gap.

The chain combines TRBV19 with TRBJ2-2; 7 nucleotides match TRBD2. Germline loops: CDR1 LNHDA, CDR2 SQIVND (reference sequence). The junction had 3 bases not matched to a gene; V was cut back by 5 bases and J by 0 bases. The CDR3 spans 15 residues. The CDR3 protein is CASSGGGTNTGELFF. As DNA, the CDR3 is TGTGCCAGTAGTGGGGGAGGGACGAACACCGGGGAGCTGTTTTTT.

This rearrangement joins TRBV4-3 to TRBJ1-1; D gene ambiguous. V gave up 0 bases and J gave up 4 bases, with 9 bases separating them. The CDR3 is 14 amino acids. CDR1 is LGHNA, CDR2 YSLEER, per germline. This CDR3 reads CASSQDLMGTEAFF. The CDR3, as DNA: TGCGCCAGCAGCCAAGATCTTATGGGCACTGAAGCTTTCTTT.

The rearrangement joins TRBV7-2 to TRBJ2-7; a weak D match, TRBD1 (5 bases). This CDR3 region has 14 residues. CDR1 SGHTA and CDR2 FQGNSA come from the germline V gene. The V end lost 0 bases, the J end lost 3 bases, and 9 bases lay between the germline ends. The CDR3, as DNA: TGTGCCAGCAGCTTAGCTCAGGGCCTCTACGAGCAGTACTTC. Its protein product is CASSLAQGLYEQYF.

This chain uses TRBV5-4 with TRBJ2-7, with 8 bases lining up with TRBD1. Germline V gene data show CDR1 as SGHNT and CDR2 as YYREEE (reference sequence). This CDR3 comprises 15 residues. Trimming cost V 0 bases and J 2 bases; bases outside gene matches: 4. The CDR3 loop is CASSLAGGHPYEQYF. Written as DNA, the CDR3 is TGTGCCAGCAGCTTGGCAGGGGGCCACCCCTACGAGCAGTACTTC.

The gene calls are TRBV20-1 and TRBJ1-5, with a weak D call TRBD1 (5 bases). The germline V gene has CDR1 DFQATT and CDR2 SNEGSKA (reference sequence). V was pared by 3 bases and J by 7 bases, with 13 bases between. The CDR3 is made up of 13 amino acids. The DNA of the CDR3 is TGCAGTGCTAGTGTCAGGGATGACCAGCCCCAGCATTTT. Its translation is CSASVRDDQPQHF.

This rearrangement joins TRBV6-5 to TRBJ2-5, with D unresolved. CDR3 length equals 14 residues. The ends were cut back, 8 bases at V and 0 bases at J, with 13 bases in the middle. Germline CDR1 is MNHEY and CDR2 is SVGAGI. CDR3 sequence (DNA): TGTGCCAGCTTTCCCGCCAGCCACCAAGAGACCCAGTACTTC. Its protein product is CASFPASHQETQYF.

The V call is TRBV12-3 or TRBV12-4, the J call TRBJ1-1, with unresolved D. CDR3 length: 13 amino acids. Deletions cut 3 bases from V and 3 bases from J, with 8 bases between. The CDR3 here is CASSFTADTEAFF. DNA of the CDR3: TGTGCCAGCAGTTTTACGGCGGACACTGAAGCTTTCTTT.

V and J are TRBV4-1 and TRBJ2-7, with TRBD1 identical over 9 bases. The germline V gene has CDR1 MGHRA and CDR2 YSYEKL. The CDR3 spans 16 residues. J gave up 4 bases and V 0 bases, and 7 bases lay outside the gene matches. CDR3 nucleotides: TGCGCCAGCAGCCAAGATTCTGGGACAGGGAGTTACGAGCAGTACTTC. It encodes CASSQDSGTGSYEQYF.

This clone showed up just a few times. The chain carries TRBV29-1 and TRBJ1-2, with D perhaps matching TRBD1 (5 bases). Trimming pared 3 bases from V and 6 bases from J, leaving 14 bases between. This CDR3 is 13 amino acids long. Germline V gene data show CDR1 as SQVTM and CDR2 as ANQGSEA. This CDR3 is CSVEGGEEHGYTF. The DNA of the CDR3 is TGCAGCGTTGAGGGGGGGGAGGAGCATGGCTACACCTTC.

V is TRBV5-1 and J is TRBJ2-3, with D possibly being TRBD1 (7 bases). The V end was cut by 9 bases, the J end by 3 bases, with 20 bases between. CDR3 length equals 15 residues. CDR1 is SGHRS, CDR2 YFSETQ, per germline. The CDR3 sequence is CATHKTGEVTDTQYF. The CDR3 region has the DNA TGCGCCACCCATAAAACAGGGGAGGTAACAGATACGCAGTATTTT.